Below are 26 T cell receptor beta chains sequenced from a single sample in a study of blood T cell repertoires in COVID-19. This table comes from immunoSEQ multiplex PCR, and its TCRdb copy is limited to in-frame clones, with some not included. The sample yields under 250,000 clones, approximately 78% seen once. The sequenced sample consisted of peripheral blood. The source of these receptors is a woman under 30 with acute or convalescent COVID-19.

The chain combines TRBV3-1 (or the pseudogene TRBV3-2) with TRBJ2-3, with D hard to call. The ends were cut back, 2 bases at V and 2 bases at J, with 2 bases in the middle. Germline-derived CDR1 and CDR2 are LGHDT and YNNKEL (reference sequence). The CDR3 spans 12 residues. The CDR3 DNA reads TGTGCCAGCAGCCAACTCACAGATACGCAGTATTTT. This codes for CASSQLTDTQYF.

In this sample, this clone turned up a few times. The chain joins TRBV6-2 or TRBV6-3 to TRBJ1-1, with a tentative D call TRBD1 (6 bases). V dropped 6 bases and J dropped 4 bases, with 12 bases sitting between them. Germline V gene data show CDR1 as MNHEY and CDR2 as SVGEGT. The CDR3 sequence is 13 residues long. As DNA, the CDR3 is TGTGCCAGCAGCGGGGGGGCGGCCACTGAAGCTTTCTTT. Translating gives CASSGGAATEAFF.

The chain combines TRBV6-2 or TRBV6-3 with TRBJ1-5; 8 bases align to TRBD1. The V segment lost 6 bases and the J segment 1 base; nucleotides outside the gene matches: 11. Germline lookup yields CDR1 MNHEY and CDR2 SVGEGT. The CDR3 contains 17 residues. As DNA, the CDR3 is TGTGCCAGCAGCAAGACTCCGGGACAGGTGAGCAATCAGCCCCAGCATTTT. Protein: CASSKTPGQVSNQPQHF.

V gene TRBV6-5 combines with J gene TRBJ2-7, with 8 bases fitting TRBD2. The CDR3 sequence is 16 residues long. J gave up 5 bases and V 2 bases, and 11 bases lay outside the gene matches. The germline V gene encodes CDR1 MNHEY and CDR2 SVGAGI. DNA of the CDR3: TGTGCCAGCAGTTACGGGGGTGCAGCGGGAGACCACGAGCAGTACTTC. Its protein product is CASSYGGAAGDHEQYF.

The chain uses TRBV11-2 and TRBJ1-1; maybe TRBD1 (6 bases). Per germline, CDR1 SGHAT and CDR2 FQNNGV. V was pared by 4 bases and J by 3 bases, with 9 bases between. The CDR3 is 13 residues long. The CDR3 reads CASSYSGDTEAFF. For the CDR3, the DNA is TGTGCCAGCAGCTACTCAGGGGACACTGAAGCTTTCTTT.

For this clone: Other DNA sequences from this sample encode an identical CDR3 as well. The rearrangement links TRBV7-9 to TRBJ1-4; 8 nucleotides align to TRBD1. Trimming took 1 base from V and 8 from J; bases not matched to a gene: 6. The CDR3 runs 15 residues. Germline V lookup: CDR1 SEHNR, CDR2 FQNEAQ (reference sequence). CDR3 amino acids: CASSLGAGGDEKLFF. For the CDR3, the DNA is TGTGCCAGCAGCTTAGGGGCAGGGGGCGACGAAAAACTGTTTTTT.

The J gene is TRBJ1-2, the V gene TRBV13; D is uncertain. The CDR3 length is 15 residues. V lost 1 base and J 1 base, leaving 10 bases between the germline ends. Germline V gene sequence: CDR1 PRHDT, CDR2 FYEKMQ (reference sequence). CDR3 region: CASSLAARLNYGYTF. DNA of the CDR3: TGTGCCAGCAGCTTAGCGGCCCGACTTAACTATGGCTACACCTTC.

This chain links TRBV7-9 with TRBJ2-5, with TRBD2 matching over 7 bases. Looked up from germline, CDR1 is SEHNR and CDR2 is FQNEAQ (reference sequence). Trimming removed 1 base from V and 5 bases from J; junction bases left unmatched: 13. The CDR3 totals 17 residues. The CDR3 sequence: CASSLDWPGGRGETQYF. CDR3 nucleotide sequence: TGTGCCAGCAGCTTAGATTGGCCGGGCGGGAGAGGGGAGACCCAGTACTTC.

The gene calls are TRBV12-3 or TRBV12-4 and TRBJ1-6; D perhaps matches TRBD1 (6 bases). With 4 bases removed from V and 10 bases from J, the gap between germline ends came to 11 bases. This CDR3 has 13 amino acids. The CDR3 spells CASSSAGVSPLHF. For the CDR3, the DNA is TGTGCCAGCAGTTCGGCAGGGGTATCACCCCTCCACTTT.

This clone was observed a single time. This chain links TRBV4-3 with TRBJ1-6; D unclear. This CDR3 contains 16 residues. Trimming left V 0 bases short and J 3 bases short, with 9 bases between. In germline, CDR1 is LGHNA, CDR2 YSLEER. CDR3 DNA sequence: TGCGCCAGCAGCCAAGAGAGGGTTGACTATAATTCACCCCTCCACTTT. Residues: CASSQERVDYNSPLHF.

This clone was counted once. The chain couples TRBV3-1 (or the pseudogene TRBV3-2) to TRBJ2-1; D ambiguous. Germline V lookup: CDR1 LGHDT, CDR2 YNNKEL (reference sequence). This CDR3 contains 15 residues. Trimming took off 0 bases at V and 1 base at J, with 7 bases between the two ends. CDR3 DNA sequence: TGTGCCAGCAGCCAAGATAGGAGTTCCTACAATGAGCAGTTCTTC. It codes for CASSQDRSSYNEQFF.

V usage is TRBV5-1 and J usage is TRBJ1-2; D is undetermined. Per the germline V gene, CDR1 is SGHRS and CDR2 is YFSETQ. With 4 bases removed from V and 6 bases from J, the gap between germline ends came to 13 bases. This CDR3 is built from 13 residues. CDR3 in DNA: TGCGCCAGCAGCATGGGCTCAGATAATGGCTACACCTTC. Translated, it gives CASSMGSDNGYTF. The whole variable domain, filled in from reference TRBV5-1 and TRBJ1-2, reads KAGVTQTPRYLIKTRGQQVTLSCSPISGHRSVSWYQQTPGQGLQFLFEYFSETQRNKGNFPGRFSGRQFSNSRSEMNVSTLELGDSALYLCASSMGSDNGYTFGSGTRLTVV.

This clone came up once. In nucleotides, the CDR3 is TGTGCCAGCAGCGTGACTAGCGGGAGTTGGCAAGAGACCCAGTACTTC. Translated: CASSVTSGSWQETQYF. The chain has TRBV9 and TRBJ2-5, with 12 bases aligning to TRBD2. Unmatched junction bases numbered 4, after V lost 2 bases and J lost 2 bases. Germline lookup yields CDR1 SGDLS and CDR2 YYNGEE. The CDR3 length is 16 residues.

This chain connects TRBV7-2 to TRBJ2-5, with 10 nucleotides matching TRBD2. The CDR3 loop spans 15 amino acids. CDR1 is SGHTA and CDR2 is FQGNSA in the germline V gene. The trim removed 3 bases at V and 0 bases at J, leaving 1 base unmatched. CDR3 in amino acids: CASSLTSGHQETQYF. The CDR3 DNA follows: TGTGCCAGCAGCTTGACTAGCGGGCACCAAGAGACCCAGTACTTC.

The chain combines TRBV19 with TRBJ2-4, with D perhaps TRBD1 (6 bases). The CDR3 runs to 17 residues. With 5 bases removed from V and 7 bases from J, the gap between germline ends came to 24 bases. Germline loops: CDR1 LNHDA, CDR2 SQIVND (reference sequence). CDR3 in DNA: TGTGCCAGTAGTCCCGAAACCCTGGTGGGGGCCCCCAACATTCAGTACTTC. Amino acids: CASSPETLVGAPNIQYF.

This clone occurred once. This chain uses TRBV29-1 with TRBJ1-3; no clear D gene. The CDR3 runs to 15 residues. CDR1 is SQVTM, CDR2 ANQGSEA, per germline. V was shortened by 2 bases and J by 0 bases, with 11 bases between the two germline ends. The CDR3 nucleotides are TGCAGCGTTGAAAAACCGGACTCCTCTGGAAACACCATATATTTT. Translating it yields CSVEKPDSSGNTIYF.

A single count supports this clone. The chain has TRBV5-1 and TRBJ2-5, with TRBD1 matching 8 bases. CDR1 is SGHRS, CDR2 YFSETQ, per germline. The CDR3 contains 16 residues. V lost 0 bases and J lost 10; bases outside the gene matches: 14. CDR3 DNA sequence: TGCGCCAGCAGCTTGGGCTTAACTACAGGGGGAAGGGTCCAGTACTTC. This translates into CASSLGLTTGGRVQYF.

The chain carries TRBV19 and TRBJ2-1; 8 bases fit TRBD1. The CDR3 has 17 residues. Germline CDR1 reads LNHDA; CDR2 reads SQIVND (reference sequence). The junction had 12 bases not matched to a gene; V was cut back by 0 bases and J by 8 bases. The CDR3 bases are TGTGCCAGTAGTATAGAGTTGACAGGGGCAGCCTCCGATGAGCAGTTCTTC. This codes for CASSIELTGAASDEQFF.

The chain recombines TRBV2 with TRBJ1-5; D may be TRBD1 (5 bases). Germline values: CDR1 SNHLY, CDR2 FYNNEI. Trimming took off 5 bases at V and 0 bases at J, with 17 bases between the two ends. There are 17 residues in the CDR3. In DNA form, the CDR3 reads TGTGCCAGCAGTACCTCGCGAACCGACAGTAGCAATCAGCCCCAGCATTTT. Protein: CASSTSRTDSSNQPQHF.

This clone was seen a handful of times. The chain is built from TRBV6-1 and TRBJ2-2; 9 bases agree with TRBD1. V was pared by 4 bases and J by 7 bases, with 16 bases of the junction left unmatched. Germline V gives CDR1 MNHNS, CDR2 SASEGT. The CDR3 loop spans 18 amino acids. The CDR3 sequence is CASSGRPGTGLDVGELFF. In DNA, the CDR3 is TGTGCCAGCAGTGGGCGTCCCGGGACAGGGTTGGATGTCGGGGAGCTGTTTTTT.

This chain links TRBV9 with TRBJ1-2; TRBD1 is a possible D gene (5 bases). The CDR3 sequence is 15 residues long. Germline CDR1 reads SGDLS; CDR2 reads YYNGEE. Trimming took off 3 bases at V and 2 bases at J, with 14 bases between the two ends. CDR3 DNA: TGTGCCAGCAGCGAGGGGTCGTTACGGAACTATGGCTACACCTTC. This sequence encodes CASSEGSLRNYGYTF.

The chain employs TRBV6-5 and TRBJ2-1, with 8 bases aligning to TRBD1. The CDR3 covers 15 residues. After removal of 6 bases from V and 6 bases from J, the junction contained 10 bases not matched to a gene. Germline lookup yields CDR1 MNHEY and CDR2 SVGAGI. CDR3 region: CASSTAGQGRNEQFF. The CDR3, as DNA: TGTGCCAGCAGCACCGCTGGACAGGGTCGCAATGAGCAGTTCTTC.

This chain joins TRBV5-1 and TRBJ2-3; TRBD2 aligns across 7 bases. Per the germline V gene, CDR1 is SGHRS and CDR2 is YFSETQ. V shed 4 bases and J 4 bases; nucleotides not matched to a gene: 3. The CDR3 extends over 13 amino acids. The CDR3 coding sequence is TGCGCCAGCAGCGGGAGGGGCGCAGATACGCAGTATTTT. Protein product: CASSGRGADTQYF. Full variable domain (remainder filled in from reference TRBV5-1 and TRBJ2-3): KAGVTQTPRYLIKTRGQQVTLSCSPISGHRSVSWYQQTPGQGLQFLFEYFSETQRNKGNFPGRFSGRQFSNSRSEMNVSTLELGDSALYLCASSGRGADTQYFGPGTRLTVL.

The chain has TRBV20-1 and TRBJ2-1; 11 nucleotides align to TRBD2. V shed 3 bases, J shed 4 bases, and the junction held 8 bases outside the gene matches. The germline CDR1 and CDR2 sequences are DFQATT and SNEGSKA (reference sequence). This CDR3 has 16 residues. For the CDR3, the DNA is TGCAGTGCTAGTGGGCCGGGACTAGCGGATTACAATGAGCAGTTCTTC. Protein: CSASGPGLADYNEQFF.

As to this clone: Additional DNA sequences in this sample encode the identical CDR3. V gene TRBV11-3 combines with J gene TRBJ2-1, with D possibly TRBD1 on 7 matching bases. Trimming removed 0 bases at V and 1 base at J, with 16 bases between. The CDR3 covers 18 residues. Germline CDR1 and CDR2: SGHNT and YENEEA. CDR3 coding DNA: TGTGCCAGCAGCTTAGATCAGGGGGGTAGCTCGTCCTACAATGAGCAGTTCTTC. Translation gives CASSLDQGGSSSYNEQFF. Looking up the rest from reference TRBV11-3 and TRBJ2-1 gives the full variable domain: EAGVVQSPRYKIIEKKQPVAFWCNPISGHNTLYWYLQNLGQGPELLIRYENEEAVDDSQLPKDRFSAERLKGVDSTLKIQPAELGDSAVYLCASSLDQGGSSSYNEQFFGPGTRLTVL.

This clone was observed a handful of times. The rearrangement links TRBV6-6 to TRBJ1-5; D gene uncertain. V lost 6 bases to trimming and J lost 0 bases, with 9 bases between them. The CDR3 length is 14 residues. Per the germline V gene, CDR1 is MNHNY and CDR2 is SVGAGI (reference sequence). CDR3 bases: TGTGCCAGCAGCCACTTAAATAGCAATCAGCCCCAGCATTTT. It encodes CASSHLNSNQPQHF.